These 24 T cell receptor beta chains originate from one sample sequenced in a study of beta chain features in type 1 diabetes. Expressed TCRB transcripts were sequenced because the isolated RNA had all been reverse transcribed beforehand. This table comes from immunoSEQ multiplex PCR, and its TCRdb copy is limited to in-frame clones, with some not included. The sample has 810,000 or so clones, 17% seen once. The material sequenced was naive CD4+ T cells from blood. Source of these receptors: a woman aged 18-30 years in good health.

This clone was observed a few times. The V call is TRBV19, the J call TRBJ2-1, with 8 bases lining up with TRBD2. Germline CDR1 LNHDA, CDR2 SQIVND (reference sequence). This CDR3 region has 17 residues. V shed 6 bases, J shed 0 bases, and the junction held 10 bases outside the gene matches. CDR3 residues: CASRTGLVSGSYNEQFF. The CDR3 DNA reads as TGTGCCAGTAGGACGGGACTAGTTTCCGGCTCCTACAATGAGCAGTTCTTC.

This clone has only a few counts. The chain is built from TRBV9 and TRBJ2-1; D might be TRBD2 (6 bases). The germline gives CDR1 SGDLS, CDR2 YYNGEE. V was clipped by 2 bases and J by 8 bases, with 11 bases between them. CDR3 length: 13 amino acids. CDR3 bases: TGTGCCAGCAGCGTCGGAGGGTTTGATGAGCAGTTCTTC. It yields the protein CASSVGGFDEQFF.

This clone was counted a few times. The rearrangement joins TRBV7-9 to TRBJ2-3, with 9 bases matching TRBD2. The germline V gene encodes CDR1 SEHNR and CDR2 FQNEAQ (reference sequence). CDR3 length: 15 residues. V was clipped by 5 bases and J by 3 bases; unmatched bases: 6. This CDR3 is CASSPQGLATDTQYF. The CDR3 nucleotides read TGTGCCAGCAGCCCCCAGGGACTAGCAACAGATACGCAGTATTTT.

The chain is built from TRBV19 and TRBJ1-1; no firm D call. V dropped 3 bases and J dropped 1 base, with 12 bases sitting between them. This CDR3 has 15 amino acids. CDR1 and CDR2 from the germline V gene are LNHDA and SQIVND (reference sequence). The CDR3 DNA follows: TGTGCCAGTAGTATTAGTTACAGAGAGAACACTGAAGCTTTCTTT. Its protein is CASSISYRENTEAFF. The full variable domain, its missing parts supplied by reference TRBV19 and TRBJ1-1, is DGGITQSPKYLFRKEGQNVTLSCEQNLNHDAMYWYRQDPGQGLRLIYYSQIVNDFQKGDIAEGYSVSREKKESFPLTVTSAQKNPTAFYLCASSISYRENTEAFFGQGTRLTVV.

This clone has a handful of counts. The CDR3 is CSASIRHFQHF. CDR3 in DNA: TGCAGTGCTAGCATTCGACACTTCCAGCATTTT. V and J are TRBV20-1 and TRBJ1-5; unclear D gene. V was shortened by 3 bases and J by 12 bases, with 12 bases between the two germline ends. The CDR3 spans 11 residues. Per germline, CDR1 DFQATT and CDR2 SNEGSKA (reference sequence).

This sequence joins TRBV5-4 and TRBJ2-2; no firm D call. V gave up 0 bases and J gave up 8 bases, with 8 bases separating them. Germline CDR1 reads SGHNT; CDR2 reads YYREEE (reference sequence). The CDR3 length is 13 residues. The CDR3 DNA sequence: TGTGCCAGCAGCTTGGCCGCGGTAGGGGAGCTGTTTTTT. Amino acids: CASSLAAVGELFF.

The chain links TRBV6-5 to TRBJ2-5, with D possibly being TRBD1 or TRBD2 (5 bases each). With 7 bases removed from V and 5 bases from J, the gap between germline ends came to 14 bases. The germline V gene has CDR1 MNHEY and CDR2 SVGAGI. CDR3 length: 13 amino acids. CDR3 sequence (DNA): TGTGCCAGCACAGGGAGCCGGCGGGAGACCCAGTACTTC. This sequence encodes CASTGSRRETQYF.

The chain carries TRBV9 and TRBJ2-5, with 11 bases lining up with TRBD2. Trimming cost V 0 bases and J 4 bases; bases outside gene matches: 5. From germline, CDR1 is SGDLS and CDR2 YYNGEE. This CDR3 is built from 16 residues. CDR3 protein: CASSVVAGGPRETQYF. The CDR3 DNA sequence: TGTGCCAGCAGCGTAGTAGCGGGAGGGCCCCGAGAGACCCAGTACTTC.

In its sample, this clone was seen a few times. This chain joins TRBV18 and TRBJ2-5; tentative D call: TRBD1 (5 bases). Trimming cost V 3 bases and J 5 bases, with 13 bases left between them. Germline loops: CDR1 KGHSH, CDR2 LQKENI. This CDR3 spans 14 amino acids. The CDR3 here is CASSPAGSWETQYF. CDR3 nucleotides: TGTGCCAGCTCACCGGCAGGGTCGTGGGAGACCCAGTACTTC.

This clone appeared a few times. This sequence joins TRBV19 and TRBJ2-2; TRBD1 matches 9 bases. The CDR3 totals 16 residues. The germline V gene has CDR1 LNHDA and CDR2 SQIVND (reference sequence). V lost 4 bases, J lost 4 bases, and 7 bases stayed unmatched. Here the CDR3 DNA reads TGTGCCAGTAGTAAGGGACAGGGAGGCTCCACCGGGGAGCTGTTTTTT. It translates to CASSKGQGGSTGELFF.

V is TRBV7-9 and J is TRBJ2-3; 11 nucleotides agree with TRBD2. From germline, CDR1 is SEHNR and CDR2 FQNEAQ (reference sequence). With V trimmed by 5 bases and J by 2 bases, 3 bases remained unmatched. This CDR3 region has 15 residues. The CDR3 sequence is CASSATSGATDTQYF. CDR3 DNA: TGTGCCAGCAGCGCGACTAGCGGGGCCACAGATACGCAGTATTTT.

V is TRBV9 and J is TRBJ2-5; D is undetermined. Germline lookup yields CDR1 SGDLS and CDR2 YYNGEE. This CDR3 spans 12 amino acids. CDR3 DNA sequence: TGTGGACTCTCCTCGAGGCAAGAGACCCAGTACTTC. Translating it yields CGLSSRQETQYF.

This clone turned up a few times. This chain uses TRBV28 with TRBJ2-1; no reliable D call. The ends were cut back, 8 bases at V and 6 bases at J, with 8 bases in the middle. Germline V gives CDR1 MDHEN, CDR2 SYDVKM. The CDR3 has 11 residues. CDR3 in amino acids: CASGRRNEQFF. Here the CDR3 DNA reads TGTGCCAGCGGCAGACGCAATGAGCAGTTCTTC.

The rearrangement uses TRBV29-1 and TRBJ2-3; TRBD2 matches at 7 bases. The CDR3 covers 13 residues. The germline CDR1 and CDR2 sequences are SQVTM and ANQGSEA. The J segment lost 6 bases and the V segment lost 4 bases, leaving 7 bases of the junction unmatched. As DNA, the CDR3 is TGCAGCGTTGTGGGGGGAGGGCCGGATACGCAGTATTTT. Protein product: CSVVGGGPDTQYF.

In this sample, this clone turned up a few times. The rearrangement links TRBV15 to TRBJ1-4; D not certain. V lost 3 bases to trimming and J lost 0 bases, with 11 bases between them. Germline V gene data show CDR1 as LNHNV and CDR2 as YYDKDF (reference sequence). This CDR3 has 16 residues. Here the CDR3 DNA reads TGTGCCACCAGCAGGGCTTCACCAGCAACTAATGAAAAACTGTTTTTT. Protein product: CATSRASPATNEKLFF.

This clone was seen more than once but under ten times. This chain connects TRBV18 to TRBJ1-2; no reliable D call. The V end was cut by 3 bases, the J end by 7 bases, with 21 bases between. CDR1 and CDR2 from the germline V gene are KGHSH and LQKENI. CDR3 length: 16 residues. The CDR3 region is CASSPDRQAIKGGYTF. Written as DNA, the CDR3 is TGTGCCAGCTCACCGGACCGGCAGGCAATTAAGGGTGGCTACACCTTC.

This clone was counted once. The rearrangement uses TRBV5-1 and TRBJ2-5; a weak D match, TRBD2 (6 bases). Trimming cost V 4 bases and J 2 bases, with 9 bases left between them. CDR1 and CDR2 (germline): SGHRS, YFSETQ. The CDR3 loop spans 13 amino acids. The DNA for the CDR3 is TGCGCCAGCAGCGGCGGGAATCAAGAGACCCAGTACTTC. It is translated as CASSGGNQETQYF.

In its sample, this clone was seen a few times. The chain recombines TRBV18 with TRBJ2-1, with 9 bases that match TRBD2. The CDR3 has 14 residues. V trimming: 4 bases; J trimming: 9 bases; junction bases outside the gene matches: 7. CDR1 KGHSH and CDR2 LQKENI come from the germline V gene. The CDR3 region is CASSLTGTSIEQFF. CDR3 coding DNA: TGTGCCAGCTCACTGACCGGGACTAGCATTGAGCAGTTCTTC.

This clone was seen a few times. V is TRBV9 and J is TRBJ1-1; D is uncertain. Germline CDR1 is SGDLS and CDR2 is YYNGEE. Trimming pared 4 bases from V and 1 base from J, leaving 14 bases between. This CDR3 region has 15 residues. CDR3 in DNA: TGTGCCAGCAGCCCTTCCACCGGTGCGAACACTGAAGCTTTCTTT. Its protein is CASSPSTGANTEAFF.

This clone was counted between two and nine times. V and J are TRBV21-1 and TRBJ2-4; the table's TRBD2 call for D was not verified on the DNA. TRBV21-1 corresponds to a pseudogene. The CDR3 has 18 amino acids. The CDR3 protein is CASSKLGERDLAKNIQYF. The CDR3 nucleotides read TGTGCCAGCAGCAAATTGGGGGAGCGGGATCTAGCCAAAAACATTCAGTACTTC.

This clone turned up a few times. One end of the junction fails to match germline, which may point to a read error. The chain links TRBV5-4 to TRBJ1-1, with 9 nucleotides matching TRBD1. The CDR3 loop spans 16 amino acids. Germline CDR1 and CDR2: SGHNT and YYREEE (reference sequence). DNA for the CDR3: TGTGCCAGCAGTAAAGGACAGGGGAGAGCGAACCCTGAAGCTTTCTTT. Amino acid sequence: CASSKGQGRANPEAFF. The whole variable domain, filled in from reference TRBV5-4 and TRBJ1-1, reads ETGVTQSPTHLIKTRGQQVTLRCSSQSGHNTVSWYQQALGQGPQFIFQYYREEENGRGNFPPRFSGLQFPNYSSELNVNALELDDSALYLCASSKGQGRANPEAFFGQGTRLTVV.

This clone showed up just a few times. The chain is built from TRBV4-2 and TRBJ2-1; D remains unclear. The V gene's germline CDR1 is LGHNA and CDR2 YNFKEQ. This CDR3 is built from 15 residues. The V and J ends lost 0 bases and 8 bases respectively, with 14 bases between them. CDR3 sequence: CASSQDPGLVYEQFF. The CDR3 DNA reads TGTGCCAGCAGCCAAGATCCCGGCCTAGTTTATGAGCAGTTCTTC.

This clone was seen more than once but under ten times. The chain links TRBV7-2 to TRBJ1-1; weak D call: TRBD1 (5 bases). V was cut by 5 bases and J by 13 bases, with 17 bases left in between. This CDR3 spans 12 amino acids. Germline lookup yields CDR1 SGHTA and CDR2 FQGNSA. CDR3 residues: CASSQDGRRGFF. As DNA, the CDR3 is TGTGCCAGCAGCCAGGACGGGAGAAGGGGTTTCTTT.

As to this clone: The same CDR3 arises from other DNA sequences in this sample as well. This chain links TRBV6-5 with TRBJ2-7, with 7 bases aligning to TRBD2. This CDR3 comprises 14 residues. V gave up 2 bases and J gave up 4 bases; unmatched junction bases: 5. Germline CDR1 MNHEY, CDR2 SVGAGI. The CDR3 DNA follows: TGTGCCAGCAGTTACGGCGGGAGAGTATACGAGCAGTACTTC. Its protein product is CASSYGGRVYEQYF.